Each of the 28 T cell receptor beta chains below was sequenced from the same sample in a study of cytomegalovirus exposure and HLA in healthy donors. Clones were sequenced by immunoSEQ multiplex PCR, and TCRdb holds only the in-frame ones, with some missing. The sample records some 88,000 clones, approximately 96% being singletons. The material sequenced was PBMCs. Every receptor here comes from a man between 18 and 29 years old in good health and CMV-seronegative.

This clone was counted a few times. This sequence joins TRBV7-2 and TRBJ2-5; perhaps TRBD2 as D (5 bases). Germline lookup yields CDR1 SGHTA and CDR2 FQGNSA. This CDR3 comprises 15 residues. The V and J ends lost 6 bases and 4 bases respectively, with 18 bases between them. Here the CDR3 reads CASRRVGLRGETQYF. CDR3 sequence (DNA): TGTGCCAGCAGGAGGGTAGGCCTTAGAGGAGAGACCCAGTACTTC.

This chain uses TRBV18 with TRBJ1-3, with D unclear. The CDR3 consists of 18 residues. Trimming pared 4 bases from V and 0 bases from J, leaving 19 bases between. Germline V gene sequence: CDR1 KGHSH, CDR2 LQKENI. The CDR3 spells CASSLLLRPRFSGNTIYF. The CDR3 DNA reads TGTGCCAGCTCACTTTTGTTGCGGCCGAGGTTCTCTGGAAACACCATATATTTT.

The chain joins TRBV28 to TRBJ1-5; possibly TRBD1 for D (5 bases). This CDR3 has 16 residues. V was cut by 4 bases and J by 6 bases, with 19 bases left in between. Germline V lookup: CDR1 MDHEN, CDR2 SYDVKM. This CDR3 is CASSYATGGGGQPQHF. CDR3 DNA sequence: TGTGCCAGCAGTTATGCCACTGGGGGGGGAGGTCAGCCCCAGCATTTT. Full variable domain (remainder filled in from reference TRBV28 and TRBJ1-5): DVKVTQSSRYLVKRTGEKVFLECVQDMDHENMFWYRQDPGLGLRLIYFSYDVKMKEKGDIPEGYSVSREKKERFSLILESASTNQTSMYLCASSYATGGGGQPQHFGDGTRLSIL.

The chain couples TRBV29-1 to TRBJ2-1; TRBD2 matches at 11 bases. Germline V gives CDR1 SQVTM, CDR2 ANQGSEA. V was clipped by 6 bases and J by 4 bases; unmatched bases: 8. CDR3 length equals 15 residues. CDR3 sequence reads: CSVYGGLAEYNEQFF. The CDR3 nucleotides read TGCAGCGTCTACGGGGGACTAGCGGAATACAATGAGCAGTTCTTC.

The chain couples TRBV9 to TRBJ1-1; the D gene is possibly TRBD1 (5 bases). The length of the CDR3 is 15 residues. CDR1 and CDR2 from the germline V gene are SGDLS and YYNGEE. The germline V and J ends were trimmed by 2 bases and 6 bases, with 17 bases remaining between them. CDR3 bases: TGTGCCAGCAGCGTCTCCCCCAGGGTTGGCGCTGAAGCTTTCTTT. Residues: CASSVSPRVGAEAFF.

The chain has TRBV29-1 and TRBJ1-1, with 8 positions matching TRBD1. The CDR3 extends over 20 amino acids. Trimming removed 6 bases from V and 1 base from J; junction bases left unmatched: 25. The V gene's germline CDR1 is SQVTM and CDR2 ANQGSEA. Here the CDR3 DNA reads TGCAGCGTGCCCCTCGCGCAGGGGGCGCCCCTAGGTGGTGGGAACACTGAAGCTTTCTTT. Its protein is CSVPLAQGAPLGGGNTEAFF.

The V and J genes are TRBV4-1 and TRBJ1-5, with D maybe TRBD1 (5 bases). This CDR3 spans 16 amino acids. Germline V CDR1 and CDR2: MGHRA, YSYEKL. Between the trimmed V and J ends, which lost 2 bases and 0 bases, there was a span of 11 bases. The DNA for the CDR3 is TGCGCCAGCAGCCAACTCGCAGGGCTTAGCAATCAGCCCCAGCATTTT. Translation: CASSQLAGLSNQPQHF.

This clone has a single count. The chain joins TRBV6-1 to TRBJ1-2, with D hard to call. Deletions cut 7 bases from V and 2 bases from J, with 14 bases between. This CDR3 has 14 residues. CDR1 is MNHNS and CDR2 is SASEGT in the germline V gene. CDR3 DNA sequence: TGTGCCAGCACTCGGAGGAGTACCAACTATGGCTACACCTTC. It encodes CASTRRSTNYGYTF.

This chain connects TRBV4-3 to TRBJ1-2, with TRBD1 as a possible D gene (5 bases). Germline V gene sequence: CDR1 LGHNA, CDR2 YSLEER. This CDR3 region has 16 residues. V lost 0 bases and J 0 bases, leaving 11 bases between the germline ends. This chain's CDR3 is CASSQDFGGTNYGYTF. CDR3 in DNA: TGCGCCAGCAGCCAAGATTTCGGGGGGACTAACTATGGCTACACCTTC.

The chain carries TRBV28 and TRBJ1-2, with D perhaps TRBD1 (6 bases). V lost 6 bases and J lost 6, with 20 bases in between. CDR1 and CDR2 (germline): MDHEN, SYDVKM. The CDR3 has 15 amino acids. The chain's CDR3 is CASSPEDRILHGYTF. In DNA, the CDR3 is TGTGCCAGCAGCCCCGAGGACAGAATCTTGCATGGCTACACCTTC.

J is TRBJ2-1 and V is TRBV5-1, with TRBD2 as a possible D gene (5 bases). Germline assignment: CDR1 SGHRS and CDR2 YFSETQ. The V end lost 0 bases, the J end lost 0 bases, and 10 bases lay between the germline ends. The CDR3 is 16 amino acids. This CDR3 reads CASSLEFSGSYNEQFF. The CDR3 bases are TGCGCCAGCAGCTTGGAATTCAGCGGCTCCTACAATGAGCAGTTCTTC.

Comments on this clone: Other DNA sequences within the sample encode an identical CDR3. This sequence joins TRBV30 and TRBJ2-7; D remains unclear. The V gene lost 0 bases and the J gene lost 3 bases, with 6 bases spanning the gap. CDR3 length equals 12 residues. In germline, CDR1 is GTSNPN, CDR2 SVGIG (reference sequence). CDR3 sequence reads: CAWSVGGYEQYF. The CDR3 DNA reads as TGTGCCTGGAGTGTAGGCGGCTACGAGCAGTACTTC.

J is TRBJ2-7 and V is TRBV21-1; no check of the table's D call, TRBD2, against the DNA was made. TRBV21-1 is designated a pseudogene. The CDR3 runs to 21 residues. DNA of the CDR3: TGTGCCAGCAGCTCACGCCTTGGGACGCCGGGACTAGCGGGAGGGCCAGTCGAGCAGTACGTC. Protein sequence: CASSSRLGTPGLAGGPVEQYV.

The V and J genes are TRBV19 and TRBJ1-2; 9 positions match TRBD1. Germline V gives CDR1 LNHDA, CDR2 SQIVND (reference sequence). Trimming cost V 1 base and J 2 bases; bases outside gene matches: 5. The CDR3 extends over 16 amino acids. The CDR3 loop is CASSIGGQGSNYGYTF. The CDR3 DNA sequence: TGTGCCAGTAGTATAGGGGGACAGGGTTCCAACTATGGCTACACCTTC.

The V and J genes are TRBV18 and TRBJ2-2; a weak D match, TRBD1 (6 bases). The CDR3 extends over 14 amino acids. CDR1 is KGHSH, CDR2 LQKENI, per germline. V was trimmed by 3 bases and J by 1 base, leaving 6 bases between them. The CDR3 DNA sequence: TGTGCCAGCTCACCGGACAGGAACACCGGGGAGCTGTTTTTT. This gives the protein CASSPDRNTGELFF.

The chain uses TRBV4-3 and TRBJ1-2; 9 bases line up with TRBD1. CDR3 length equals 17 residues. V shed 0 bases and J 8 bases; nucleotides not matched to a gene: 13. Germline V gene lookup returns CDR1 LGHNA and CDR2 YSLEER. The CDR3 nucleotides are TGCGCCAGCAGCCAAGAGAGGGGCAACAGGGGGCTAAAGGGCTACACCTTC. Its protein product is CASSQERGNRGLKGYTF.

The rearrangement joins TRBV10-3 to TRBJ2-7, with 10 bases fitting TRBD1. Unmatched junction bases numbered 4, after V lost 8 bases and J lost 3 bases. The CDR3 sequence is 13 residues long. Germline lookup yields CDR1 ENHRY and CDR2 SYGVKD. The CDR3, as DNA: TGTGCCATCGGGGGACAGGGGTTCTACGAGCAGTACGTC. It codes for CAIGGQGFYEQYV.

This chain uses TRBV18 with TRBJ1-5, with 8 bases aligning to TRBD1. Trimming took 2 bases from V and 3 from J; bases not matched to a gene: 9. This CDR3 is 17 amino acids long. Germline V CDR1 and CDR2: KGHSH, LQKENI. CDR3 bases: TGTGCCAGCTCACCAGGTGTCGGGACAGGACACAATCAGCCCCAGCATTTT. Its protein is CASSPGVGTGHNQPQHF.

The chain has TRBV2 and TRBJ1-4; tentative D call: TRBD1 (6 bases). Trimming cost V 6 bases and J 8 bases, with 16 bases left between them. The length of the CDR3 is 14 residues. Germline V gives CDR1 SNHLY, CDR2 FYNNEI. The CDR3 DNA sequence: TGTGCCAGCAGGGACAGCCAAATGATCGAAAAACTGTTTTTT. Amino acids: CASRDSQMIEKLFF.

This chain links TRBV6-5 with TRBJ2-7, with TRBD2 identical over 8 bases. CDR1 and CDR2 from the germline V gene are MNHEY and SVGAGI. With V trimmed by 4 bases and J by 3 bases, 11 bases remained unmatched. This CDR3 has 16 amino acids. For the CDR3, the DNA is TGTGCCAGCAGTTCTCTCGAGGGACTAGGGAGCTACGAGCAGTACTTC. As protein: CASSSLEGLGSYEQYF.

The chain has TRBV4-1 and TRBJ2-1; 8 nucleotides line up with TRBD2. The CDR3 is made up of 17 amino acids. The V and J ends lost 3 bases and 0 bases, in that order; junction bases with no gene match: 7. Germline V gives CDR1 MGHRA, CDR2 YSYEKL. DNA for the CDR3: TGCGCCAGCAGCCAGGCTAGCGGGTCAAGCTCCTACAATGAGCAGTTCTTC. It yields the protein CASSQASGSSSYNEQFF.

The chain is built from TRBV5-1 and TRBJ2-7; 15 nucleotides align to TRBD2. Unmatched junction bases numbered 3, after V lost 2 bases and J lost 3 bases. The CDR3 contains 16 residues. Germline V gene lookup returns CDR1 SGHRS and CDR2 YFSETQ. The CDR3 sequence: CASSFRTSGRVYEQYF. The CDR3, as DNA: TGCGCCAGCAGCTTTAGGACTAGCGGGAGGGTCTACGAGCAGTACTTC.

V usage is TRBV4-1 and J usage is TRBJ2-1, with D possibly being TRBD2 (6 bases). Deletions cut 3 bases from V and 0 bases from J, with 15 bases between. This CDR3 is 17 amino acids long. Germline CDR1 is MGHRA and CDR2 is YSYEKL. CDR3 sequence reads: CASSQGSGQSSYNEQFF. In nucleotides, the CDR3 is TGCGCCAGCAGCCAGGGAAGCGGGCAGAGCTCCTACAATGAGCAGTTCTTC.

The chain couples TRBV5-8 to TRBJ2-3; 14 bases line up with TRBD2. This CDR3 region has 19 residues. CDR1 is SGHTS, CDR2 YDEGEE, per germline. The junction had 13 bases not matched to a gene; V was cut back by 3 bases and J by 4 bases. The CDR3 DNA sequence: TGTGCCAGCAGCTCAAATACAAGACTAGCGGGAGGGTGGTCAGATACGCAGTATTTT. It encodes CASSSNTRLAGGWSDTQYF.

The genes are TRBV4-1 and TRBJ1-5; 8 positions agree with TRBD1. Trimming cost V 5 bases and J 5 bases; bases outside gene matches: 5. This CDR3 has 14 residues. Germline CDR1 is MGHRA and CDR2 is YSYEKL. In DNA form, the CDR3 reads TGCGCCAGCAGCTACGGACAGGGCGATCAGCCCCAGCATTTT. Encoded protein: CASSYGQGDQPQHF.

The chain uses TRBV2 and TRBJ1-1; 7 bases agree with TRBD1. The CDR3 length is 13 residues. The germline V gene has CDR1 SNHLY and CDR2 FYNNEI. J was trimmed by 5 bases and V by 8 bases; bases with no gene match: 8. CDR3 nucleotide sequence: TGTGCCAGCTCGACAGGGTTATCAACTGAAGCTTTCTTT. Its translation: CASSTGLSTEAFF.

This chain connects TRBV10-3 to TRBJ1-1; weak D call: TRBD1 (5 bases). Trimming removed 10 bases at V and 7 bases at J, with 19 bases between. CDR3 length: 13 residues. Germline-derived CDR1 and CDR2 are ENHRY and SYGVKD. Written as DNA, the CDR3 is TGTGCCACCGGGACTTCTGGCGACCGTGAAGCTTTCTTT. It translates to CATGTSGDREAFF.

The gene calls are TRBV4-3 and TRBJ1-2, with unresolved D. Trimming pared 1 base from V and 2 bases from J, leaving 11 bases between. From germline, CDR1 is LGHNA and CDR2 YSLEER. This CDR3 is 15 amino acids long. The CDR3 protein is CASSQALTSNYGYTF. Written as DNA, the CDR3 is TGCGCCAGCAGCCAAGCCCTCACATCGAACTATGGCTACACCTTC.